Detailed here is one T cell receptor beta chain. What it binds is unknown. This sample is drawn from a study of spatial heterogeneity in lung cancer. Across the whole study: Combinations of a unique TCR and a UMI were tallied in raw reads, and on average each appeared more than ten times. The study, taken as a whole, reports: Ubiquitous, expanded tumor-derived TCRs were more frequently observed in blood at resection than at follow-up.

Noted time point: sample taken at primary tumor resection. Unsorted whole RNA samples from tumor, nontumor lung or frozen PBMC were sequenced. The roughly 68 donors had untreated early-stage non-small cell lung cancer. All TCR cDNA molecules were individually tagged with a unique molecular identifier. TCRdb redid the calling of the 5' RACE reads with MiXCR, one entry per CDR3 protein. The table shows approximately 90,000 distinct CDR3 sequences, with roughly 10% occurring only once. The sequence derives from a male donor with early-stage non-small cell lung cancer. Sequencing was performed on PBMCs, taken at surgery.

CDR3 amino acids: CASSPTGRGGRELFF. Written as DNA, the CDR3 is TGTGCCAGCAGCCCCACGGGTCGCGGTGGCCGGGAGCTGTTTTTT. The chain employs TRBV7-2 and TRBJ2-2; no firm D call. The length of the CDR3 is 15 residues. Trimming shortened V by 5 bases and J by 9 bases, and 19 bases separated the two germline ends. Germline CDR1 reads SGHTA; CDR2 reads FQGNSA.